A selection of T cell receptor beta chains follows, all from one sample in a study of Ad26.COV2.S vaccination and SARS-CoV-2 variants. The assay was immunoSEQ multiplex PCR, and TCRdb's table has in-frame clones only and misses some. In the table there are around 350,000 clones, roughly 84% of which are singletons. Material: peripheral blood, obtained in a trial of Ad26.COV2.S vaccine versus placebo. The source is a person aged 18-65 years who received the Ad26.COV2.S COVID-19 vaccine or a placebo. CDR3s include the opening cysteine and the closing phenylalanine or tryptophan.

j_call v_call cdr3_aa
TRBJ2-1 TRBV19 CASSIVGRGGGSLLNEQFF
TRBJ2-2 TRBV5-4 CASSWETLTTRGAPGELFF
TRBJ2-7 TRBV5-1 CASSSRTVAYEQYF
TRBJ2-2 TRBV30 CAWSETSGELFF
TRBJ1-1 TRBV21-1 CASSIRRQGKRTFF
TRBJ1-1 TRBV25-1 CASSEYLAGPLNTEAFF
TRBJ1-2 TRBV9 CASSVDSNYGYTF
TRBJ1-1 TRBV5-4 CASSLAGASMNTEAFF
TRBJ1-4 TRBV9 CASSVGPLGEKLFF
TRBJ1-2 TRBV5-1 CASSLGPEGMRYTF
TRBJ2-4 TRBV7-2 CASSESGTSGGAGYIQYF
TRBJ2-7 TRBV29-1 CSVGTPQVLDEQYF
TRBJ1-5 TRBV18 CASSPTGGRGNQPQHF
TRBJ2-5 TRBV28 CASSLWASQETQYF
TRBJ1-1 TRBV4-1 CASSPKDRGMSTEAFF
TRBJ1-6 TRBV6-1 CASSEEVGYNSPLHF
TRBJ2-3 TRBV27 CASSPWTSSDTQYF
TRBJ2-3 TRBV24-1 CATSDRPDTQYF
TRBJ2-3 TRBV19 CASSTQLTDTQYF
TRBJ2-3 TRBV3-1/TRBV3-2 CASSQNILATDTQYF
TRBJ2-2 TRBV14 CASSRESNTGELFF
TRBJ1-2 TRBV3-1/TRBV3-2 CASSQADYGYTF
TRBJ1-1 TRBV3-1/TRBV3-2 CASSPQGTANTEAFF
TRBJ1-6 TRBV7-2 CASSPGTGSSPLHF
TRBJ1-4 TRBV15 CATSRDAGSNEKLFF